There are a few counts of the clone carrying this T cell receptor (beta chain). Treatment of any kind had been given to no patient before thyroid surgery. TCRdb re-called the PCR reads with MiXCR. The table has more than 8,500 clones, roughly 24% seen once. The CDR3 has 17 residues. The germline V gene has CDR1 SGHAT and CDR2 FQNNGV. Losses at the gene ends were 5 bases for V and 1 base for J; bases not matched to a gene: 12. The sample belongs to a study of metastatic and nonmetastatic thyroid tumors. Input material: adjacent normal tissue. This TCR was sampled from a female donor with papillary thyroid cancer or a benign thyroid nodule (not recorded which). Some clones in this sample may be carry-over from other donors' samples. This rearrangement joins TRBV11-2 to TRBJ1-2; 8 nucleotides match TRBD1. The CDR3 here is CASSEGGTGALNYGYTF. CDR3 bases: TGTGCCAGCAGCGAAGGGGGGACAGGAGCACTTAACTATGGCTACACCTTC.